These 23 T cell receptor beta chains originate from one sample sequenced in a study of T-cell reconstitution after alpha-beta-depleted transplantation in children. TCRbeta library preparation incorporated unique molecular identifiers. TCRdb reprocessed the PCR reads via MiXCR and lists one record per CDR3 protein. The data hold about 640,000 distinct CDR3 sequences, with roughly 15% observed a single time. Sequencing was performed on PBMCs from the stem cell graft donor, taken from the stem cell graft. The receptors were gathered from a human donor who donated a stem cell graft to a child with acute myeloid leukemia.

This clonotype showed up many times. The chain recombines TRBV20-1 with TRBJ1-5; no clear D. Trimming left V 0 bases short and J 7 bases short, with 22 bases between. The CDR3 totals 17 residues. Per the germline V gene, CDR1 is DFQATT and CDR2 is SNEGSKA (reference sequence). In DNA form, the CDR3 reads TGCAGTGCTAGAGATTACACGGCCGAGGGAACCCACCAGCCCCAGCATTTT. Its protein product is CSARDYTAEGTHQPQHF.

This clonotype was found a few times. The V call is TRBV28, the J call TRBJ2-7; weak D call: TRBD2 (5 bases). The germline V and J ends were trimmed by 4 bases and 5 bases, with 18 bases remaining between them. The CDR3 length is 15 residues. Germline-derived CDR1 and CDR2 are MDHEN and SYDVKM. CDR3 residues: CASSSPAGSVDEQYV. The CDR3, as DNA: TGTGCCAGCAGTTCCCCGGCGGGCTCGGTGGACGAGCAGTACGTC.

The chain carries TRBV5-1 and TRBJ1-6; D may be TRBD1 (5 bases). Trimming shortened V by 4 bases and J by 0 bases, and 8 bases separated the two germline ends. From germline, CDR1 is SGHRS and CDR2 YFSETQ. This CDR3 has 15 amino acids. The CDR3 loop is CASSVDSSYNSPLHF. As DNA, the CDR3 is TGCGCCAGCAGCGTTGACAGCTCCTATAATTCACCCCTCCACTTT. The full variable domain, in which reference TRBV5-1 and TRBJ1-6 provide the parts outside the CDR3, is KAGVTQTPRYLIKTRGQQVTLSCSPISGHRSVSWYQQTPGQGLQFLFEYFSETQRNKGNFPGRFSGRQFSNSRSEMNVSTLELGDSALYLCASSVDSSYNSPLHFGNGTRLTVT.

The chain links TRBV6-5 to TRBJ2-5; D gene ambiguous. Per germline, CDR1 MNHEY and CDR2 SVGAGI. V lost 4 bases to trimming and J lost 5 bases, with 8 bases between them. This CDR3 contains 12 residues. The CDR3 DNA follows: TGTGCCAGCAGTTGGGGTCGGGAGACCCAGTACTTC. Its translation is CASSWGRETQYF.

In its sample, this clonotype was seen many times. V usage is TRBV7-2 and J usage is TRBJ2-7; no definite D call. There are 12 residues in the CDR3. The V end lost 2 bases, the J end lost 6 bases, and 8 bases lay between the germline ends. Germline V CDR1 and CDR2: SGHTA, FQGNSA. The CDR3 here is CASSLSVGEQYV. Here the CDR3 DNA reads TGTGCCAGCAGCTTATCGGTAGGCGAGCAGTACGTC.

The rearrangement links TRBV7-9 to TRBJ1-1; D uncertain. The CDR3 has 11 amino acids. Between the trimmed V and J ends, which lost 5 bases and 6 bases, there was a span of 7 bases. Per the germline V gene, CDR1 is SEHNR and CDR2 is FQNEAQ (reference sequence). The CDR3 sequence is CASSPPPEAFF. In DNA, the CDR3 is TGTGCCAGCAGCCCTCCTCCTGAAGCTTTCTTT.

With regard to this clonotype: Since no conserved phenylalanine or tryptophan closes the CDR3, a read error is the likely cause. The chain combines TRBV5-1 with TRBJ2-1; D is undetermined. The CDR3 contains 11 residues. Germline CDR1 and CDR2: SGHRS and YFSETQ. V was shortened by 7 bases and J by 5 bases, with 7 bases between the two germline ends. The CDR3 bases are TGCGCCAGCGACGTTAACAATGAGCAGTTCTCC. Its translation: CASDVNNEQFS.

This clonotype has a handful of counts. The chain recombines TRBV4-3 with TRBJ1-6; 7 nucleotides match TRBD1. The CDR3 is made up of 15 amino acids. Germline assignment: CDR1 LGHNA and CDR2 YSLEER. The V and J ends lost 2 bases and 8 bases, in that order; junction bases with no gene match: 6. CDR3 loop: CASSQFQGVDSPLHF. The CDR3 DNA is TGCGCCAGCAGCCAATTCCAGGGGGTGGATTCACCCCTCCACTTT.

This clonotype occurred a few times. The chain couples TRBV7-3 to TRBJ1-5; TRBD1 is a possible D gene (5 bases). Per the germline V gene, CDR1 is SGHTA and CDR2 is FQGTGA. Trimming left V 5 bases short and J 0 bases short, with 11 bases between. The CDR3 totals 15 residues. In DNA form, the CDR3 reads TGTGCCAGCAGCCCGGATGGGGGTAGCAATCAGCCCCAGCATTTT. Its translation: CASSPDGGSNQPQHF.

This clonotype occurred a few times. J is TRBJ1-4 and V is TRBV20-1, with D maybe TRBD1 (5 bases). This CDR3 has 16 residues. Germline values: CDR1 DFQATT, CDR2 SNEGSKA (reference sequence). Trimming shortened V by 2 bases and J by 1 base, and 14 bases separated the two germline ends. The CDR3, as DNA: TGCAGTGCTAGACCCCCGGAGAGGGGAACTAATGAAAAACTGTTTTTT. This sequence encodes CSARPPERGTNEKLFF.

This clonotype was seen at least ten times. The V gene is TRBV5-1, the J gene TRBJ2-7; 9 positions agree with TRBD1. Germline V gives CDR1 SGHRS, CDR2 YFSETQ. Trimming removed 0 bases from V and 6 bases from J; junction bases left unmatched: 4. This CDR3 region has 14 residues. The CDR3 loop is CASSLGGTGSEQYV. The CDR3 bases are TGCGCCAGCAGCTTGGGTGGGACAGGGTCCGAGCAGTACGTC.

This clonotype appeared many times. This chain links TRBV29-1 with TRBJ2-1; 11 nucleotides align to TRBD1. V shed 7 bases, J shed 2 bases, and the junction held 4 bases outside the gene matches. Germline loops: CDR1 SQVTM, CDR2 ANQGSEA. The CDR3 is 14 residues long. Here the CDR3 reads CSGRTGGPYNEQFF. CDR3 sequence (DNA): TGCAGCGGCCGGACAGGGGGCCCCTACAATGAGCAGTTCTTC.

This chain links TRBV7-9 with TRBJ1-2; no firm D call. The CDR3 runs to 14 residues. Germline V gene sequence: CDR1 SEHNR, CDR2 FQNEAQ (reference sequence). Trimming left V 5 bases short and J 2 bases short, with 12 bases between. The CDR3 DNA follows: TGTGCCAGCAGCGCCTCGGGGTACAACTATGGCTACACCTTC. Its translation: CASSASGYNYGYTF.

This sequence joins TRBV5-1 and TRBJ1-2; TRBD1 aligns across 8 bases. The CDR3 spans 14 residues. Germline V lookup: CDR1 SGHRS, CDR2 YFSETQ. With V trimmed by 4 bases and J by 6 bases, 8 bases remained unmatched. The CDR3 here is CASSDSSGGHGYTF. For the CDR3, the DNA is TGCGCCAGCAGCGACTCCTCAGGGGGCCATGGCTACACCTTC.

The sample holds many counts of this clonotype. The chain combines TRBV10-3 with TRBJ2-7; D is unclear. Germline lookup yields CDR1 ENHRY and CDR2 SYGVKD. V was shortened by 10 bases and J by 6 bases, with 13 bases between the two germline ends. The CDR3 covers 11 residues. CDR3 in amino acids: CATAGSGEQYF. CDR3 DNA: TGTGCCACCGCTGGATCGGGCGAGCAGTACTTC.

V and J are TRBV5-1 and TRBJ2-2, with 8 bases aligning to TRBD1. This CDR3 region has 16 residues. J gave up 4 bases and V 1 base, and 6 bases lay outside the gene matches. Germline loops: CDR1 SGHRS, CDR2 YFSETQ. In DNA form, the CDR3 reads TGCGCCAGCAGCTTGAGGACAGGGATCGGCACCGGGGAGCTGTTTTTT. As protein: CASSLRTGIGTGELFF.

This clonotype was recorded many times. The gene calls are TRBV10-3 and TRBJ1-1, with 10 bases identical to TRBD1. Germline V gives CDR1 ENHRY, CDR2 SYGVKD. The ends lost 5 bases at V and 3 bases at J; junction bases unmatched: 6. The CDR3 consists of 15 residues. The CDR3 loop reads CAISPGTGVDTEAFF. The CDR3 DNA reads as TGTGCCATCAGTCCTGGGACAGGGGTGGACACTGAAGCTTTCTTT.

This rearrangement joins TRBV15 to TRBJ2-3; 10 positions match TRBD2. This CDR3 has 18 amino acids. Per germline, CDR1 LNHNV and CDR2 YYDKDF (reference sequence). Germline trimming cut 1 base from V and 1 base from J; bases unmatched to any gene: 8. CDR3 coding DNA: TGTGCCACCAGCAGAGTAGGGTCTAGCGGGGGCGGCACAGATACGCAGTATTTT. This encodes CATSRVGSSGGGTDTQYF.

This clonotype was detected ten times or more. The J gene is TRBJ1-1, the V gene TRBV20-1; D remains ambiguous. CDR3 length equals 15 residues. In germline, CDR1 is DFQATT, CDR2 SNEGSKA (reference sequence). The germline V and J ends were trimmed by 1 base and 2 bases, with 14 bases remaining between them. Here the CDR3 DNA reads TGCAGTGCTAGAGGAGGCGGATTTGGAAACACTGAAGCTTTCTTT. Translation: CSARGGGFGNTEAFF.

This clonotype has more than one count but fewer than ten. The CDR3 bases are TGTGCCAGCAGGGAGCCTGGGGCCAACGTCCTGACTTTC. It is translated as CASREPGANVLTF. This chain joins TRBV27 and TRBJ2-6; D gene ambiguous. This CDR3 spans 13 amino acids. Germline-derived CDR1 and CDR2 are MNHEY and SMNVEV (reference sequence). Trimming shortened V by 6 bases and J by 2 bases, and 5 bases separated the two germline ends.

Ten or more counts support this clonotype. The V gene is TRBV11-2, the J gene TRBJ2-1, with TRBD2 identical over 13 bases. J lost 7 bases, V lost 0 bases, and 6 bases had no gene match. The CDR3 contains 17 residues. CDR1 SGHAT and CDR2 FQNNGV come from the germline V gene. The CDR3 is CASSLDFGLAGVNEQFF. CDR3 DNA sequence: TGTGCCAGCAGCTTAGACTTCGGACTAGCGGGGGTGAATGAGCAGTTCTTC.

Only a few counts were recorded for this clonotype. The CDR3 sequence is CASRSGTAGGELFF. The CDR3 bases are TGTGCCAGCAGGAGTGGGACCGCGGGCGGGGAGCTGTTTTTT. The chain carries TRBV7-9 and TRBJ2-2, with D possibly called TRBD1 or TRBD2 (5 bases each). Germline V gives CDR1 SEHNR, CDR2 FQNEAQ (reference sequence). V dropped 6 bases and J dropped 7 bases, with 15 bases sitting between them. CDR3 length equals 14 residues.

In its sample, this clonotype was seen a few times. The CDR3 region has the DNA TGCGCCAGCAGCTTGGGGGGCACGAACTCTGGAAACACCATATATTTT. This encodes CASSLGGTNSGNTIYF. V and J are TRBV5-1 and TRBJ1-3; D may be TRBD1 (5 bases). Between the trimmed V and J ends, which lost 0 bases and 0 bases, there was a span of 10 bases. The V gene's germline CDR1 is SGHRS and CDR2 YFSETQ. The CDR3 has 16 amino acids. The entire variable domain, with the rest obtained from reference TRBV5-1 and TRBJ1-3, is as follows: KAGVTQTPRYLIKTRGQQVTLSCSPISGHRSVSWYQQTPGQGLQFLFEYFSETQRNKGNFPGRFSGRQFSNSRSEMNVSTLELGDSALYLCASSLGGTNSGNTIYFGEGSWLTVV.